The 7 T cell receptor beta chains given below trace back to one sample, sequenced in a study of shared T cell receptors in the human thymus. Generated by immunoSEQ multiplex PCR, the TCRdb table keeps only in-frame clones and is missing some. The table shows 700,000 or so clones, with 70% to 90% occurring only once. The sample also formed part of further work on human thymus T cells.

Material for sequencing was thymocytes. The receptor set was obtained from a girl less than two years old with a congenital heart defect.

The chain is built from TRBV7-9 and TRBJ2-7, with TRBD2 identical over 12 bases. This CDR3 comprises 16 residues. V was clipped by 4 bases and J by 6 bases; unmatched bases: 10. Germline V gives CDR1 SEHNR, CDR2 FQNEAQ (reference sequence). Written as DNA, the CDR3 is TGTGCCAGCAGCTGTGGACTAGCGGGGTTATATAGCGAGCAGTACTTC. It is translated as CASSCGLAGLYSEQYF.

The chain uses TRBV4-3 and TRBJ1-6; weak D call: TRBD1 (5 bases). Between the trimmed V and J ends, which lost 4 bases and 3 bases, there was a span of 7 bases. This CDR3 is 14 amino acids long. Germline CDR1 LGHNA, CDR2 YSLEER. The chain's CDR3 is CASSRQSYNSPLHF. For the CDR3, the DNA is TGCGCCAGCAGCCGACAGAGCTATAATTCACCCCTCCACTTT.

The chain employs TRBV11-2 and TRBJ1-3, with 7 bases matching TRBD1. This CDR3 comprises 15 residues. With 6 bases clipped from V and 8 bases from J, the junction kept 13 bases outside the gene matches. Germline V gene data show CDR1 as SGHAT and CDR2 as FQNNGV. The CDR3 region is CASRWGLYRGDTIYF. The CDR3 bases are TGTGCCAGCAGATGGGGCTTATACAGGGGCGACACCATATATTTT.

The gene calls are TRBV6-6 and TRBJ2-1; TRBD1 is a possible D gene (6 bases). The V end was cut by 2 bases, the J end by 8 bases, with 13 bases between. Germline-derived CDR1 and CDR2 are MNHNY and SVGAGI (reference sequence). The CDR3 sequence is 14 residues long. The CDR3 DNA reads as TGTGCCAGCAGTTACCCTGGGGGCAAGTATGAGCAGTTCTTC. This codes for CASSYPGGKYEQFF.

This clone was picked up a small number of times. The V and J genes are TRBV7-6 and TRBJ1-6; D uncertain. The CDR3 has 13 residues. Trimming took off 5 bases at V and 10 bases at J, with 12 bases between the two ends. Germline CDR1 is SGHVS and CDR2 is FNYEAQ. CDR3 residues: CASSTTRGSPLHF. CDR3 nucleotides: TGTGCCAGCAGCACCACGAGAGGGTCACCCCTCCACTTT.

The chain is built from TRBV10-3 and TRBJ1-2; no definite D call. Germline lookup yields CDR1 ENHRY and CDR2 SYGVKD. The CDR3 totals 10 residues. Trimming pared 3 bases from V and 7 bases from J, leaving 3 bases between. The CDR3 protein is CAISDGGYTF. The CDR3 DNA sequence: TGTGCCATCAGTGACGGTGGCTACACCTTC.

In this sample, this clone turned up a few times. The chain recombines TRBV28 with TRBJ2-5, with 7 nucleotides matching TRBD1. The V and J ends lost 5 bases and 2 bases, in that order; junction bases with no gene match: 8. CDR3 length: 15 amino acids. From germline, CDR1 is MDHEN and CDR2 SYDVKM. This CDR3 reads CASSPWDRLQETQYF. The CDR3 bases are TGTGCCAGCAGTCCTTGGGACAGACTGCAAGAGACCCAGTACTTC.